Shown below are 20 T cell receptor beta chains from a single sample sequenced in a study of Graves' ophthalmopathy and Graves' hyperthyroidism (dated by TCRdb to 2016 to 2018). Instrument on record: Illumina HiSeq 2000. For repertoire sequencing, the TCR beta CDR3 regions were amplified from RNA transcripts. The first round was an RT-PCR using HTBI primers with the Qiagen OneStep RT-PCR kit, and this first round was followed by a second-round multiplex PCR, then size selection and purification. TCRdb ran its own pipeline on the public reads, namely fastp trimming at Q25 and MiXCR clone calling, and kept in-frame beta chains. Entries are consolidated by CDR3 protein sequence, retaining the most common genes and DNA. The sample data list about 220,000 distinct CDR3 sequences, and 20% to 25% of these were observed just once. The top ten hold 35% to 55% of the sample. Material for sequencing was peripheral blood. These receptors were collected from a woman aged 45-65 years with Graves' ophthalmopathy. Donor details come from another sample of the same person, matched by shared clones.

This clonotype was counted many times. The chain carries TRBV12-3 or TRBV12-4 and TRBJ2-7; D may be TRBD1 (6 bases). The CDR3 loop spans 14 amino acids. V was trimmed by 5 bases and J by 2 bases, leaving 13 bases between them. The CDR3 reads CASSPDRQTYEQYF. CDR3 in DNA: TGTGCCAGCAGTCCGGACAGACAGACCTACGAGCAGTACTTC.

In nucleotides, the CDR3 is TGCGCCAGCAGTCCCGGTAGGGACTACGAGCAGTACTTC. As protein: CASSPGRDYEQYF. The genes are TRBV5-1 and TRBJ2-7; D call uncertain. The length of the CDR3 is 13 residues. Trimming pared 5 bases from V and 3 bases from J, leaving 12 bases between. Germline V lookup: CDR1 SGHRS, CDR2 YFSETQ. The variable domain in full, completed from reference TRBV5-1 and TRBJ2-7, reads KAGVTQTPRYLIKTRGQQVTLSCSPISGHRSVSWYQQTPGQGLQFLFEYFSETQRNKGNFPGRFSGRQFSNSRSEMNVSTLELGDSALYLCASSPGRDYEQYFGPGTRLTVT.

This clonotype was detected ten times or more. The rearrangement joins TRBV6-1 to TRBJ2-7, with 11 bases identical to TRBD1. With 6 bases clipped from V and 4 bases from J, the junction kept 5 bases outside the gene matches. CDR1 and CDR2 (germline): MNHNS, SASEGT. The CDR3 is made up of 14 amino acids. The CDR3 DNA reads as TGTGCCAGCAGAACCGGGACAGGGGGTTACGAGCAGTACTTC. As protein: CASRTGTGGYEQYF.

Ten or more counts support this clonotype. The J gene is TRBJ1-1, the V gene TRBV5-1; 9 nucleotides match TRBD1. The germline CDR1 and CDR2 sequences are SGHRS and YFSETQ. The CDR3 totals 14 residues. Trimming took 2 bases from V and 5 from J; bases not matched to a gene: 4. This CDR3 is CASSLQGASTEAFF. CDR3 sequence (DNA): TGCGCCAGCAGCTTACAGGGGGCGAGTACTGAAGCTTTCTTT.

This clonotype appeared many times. The CDR3 DNA reads TGTGCCAGCTCACCACTTAGGGACCGCGAGCAGTACTTC. As protein: CASSPLRDREQYF. V and J are TRBV18 and TRBJ2-7; D is possibly TRBD1 or TRBD2 (5 bases each). The CDR3 length is 13 residues. V lost 1 base and J 6 bases, leaving 10 bases between the germline ends. CDR1 is KGHSH, CDR2 LQKENI, per germline.

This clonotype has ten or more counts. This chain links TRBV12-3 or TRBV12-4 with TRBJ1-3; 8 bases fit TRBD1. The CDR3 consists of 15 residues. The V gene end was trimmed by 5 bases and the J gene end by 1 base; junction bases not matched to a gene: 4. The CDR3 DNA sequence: TGTGCCAGCAGTCCACGGACAGGGTCTGGAAACACCATATATTTT. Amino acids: CASSPRTGSGNTIYF.

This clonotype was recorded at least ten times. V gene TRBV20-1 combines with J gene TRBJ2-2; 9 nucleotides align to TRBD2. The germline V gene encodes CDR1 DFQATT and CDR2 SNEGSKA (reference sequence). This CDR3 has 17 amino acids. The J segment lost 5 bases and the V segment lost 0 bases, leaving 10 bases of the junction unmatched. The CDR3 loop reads CSARDRGLAGRTGELFF. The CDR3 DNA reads TGCAGTGCTAGAGATCGGGGGCTAGCGGGACGAACCGGGGAGCTGTTTTTT.

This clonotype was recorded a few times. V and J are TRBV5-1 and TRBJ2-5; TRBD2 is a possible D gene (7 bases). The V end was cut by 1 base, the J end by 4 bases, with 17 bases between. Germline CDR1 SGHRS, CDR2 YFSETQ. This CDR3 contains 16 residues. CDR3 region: CASSLPTTGGSETQYF. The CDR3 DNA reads TGCGCCAGCAGCTTGCCCACTACGGGGGGCTCAGAGACCCAGTACTTC.

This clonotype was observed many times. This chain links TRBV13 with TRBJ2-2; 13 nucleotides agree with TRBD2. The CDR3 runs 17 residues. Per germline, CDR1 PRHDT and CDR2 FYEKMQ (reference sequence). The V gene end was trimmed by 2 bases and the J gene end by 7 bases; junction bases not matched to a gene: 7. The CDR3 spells CASSLPGLAGVGGELFF. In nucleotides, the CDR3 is TGTGCCAGCAGCTTACCCGGACTAGCGGGAGTTGGCGGGGAGCTGTTTTTT. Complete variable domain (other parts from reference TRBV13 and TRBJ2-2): AAGVIQSPRHLIKEKRETATLKCYPIPRHDTVYWYQQGPGQDPQFLISFYEKMQSDKGSIPDRFSAQQFSDYHSELNMSSLELGDSALYFCASSLPGLAGVGGELFFGEGSRLTVL.

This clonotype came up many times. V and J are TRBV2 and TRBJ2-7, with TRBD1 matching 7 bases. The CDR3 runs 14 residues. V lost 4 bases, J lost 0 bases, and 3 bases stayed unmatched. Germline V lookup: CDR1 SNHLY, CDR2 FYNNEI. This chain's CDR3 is CASSGQGVSYEQYF. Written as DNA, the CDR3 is TGTGCCAGCAGTGGGCAGGGGGTCTCCTACGAGCAGTACTTC.

This CDR3 is CASSLSTSGSSYEQYF. DNA for the CDR3: TGTGCCAGCAGTTTGAGCACTAGCGGAAGCTCCTACGAGCAGTACTTC. This chain joins TRBV27 and TRBJ2-7; 8 bases map to TRBD2. The CDR3 length is 16 residues. The junction had 7 bases not matched to a gene; V was cut back by 3 bases and J by 0 bases. Germline V lookup: CDR1 MNHEY, CDR2 SMNVEV (reference sequence).

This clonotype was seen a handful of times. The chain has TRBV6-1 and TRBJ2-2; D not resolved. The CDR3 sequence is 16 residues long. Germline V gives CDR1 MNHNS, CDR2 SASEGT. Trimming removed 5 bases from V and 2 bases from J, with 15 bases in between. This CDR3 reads CASSKSTAANTGELFF. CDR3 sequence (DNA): TGTGCCAGCAGTAAATCCACGGCAGCTAACACCGGGGAGCTGTTTTTT.

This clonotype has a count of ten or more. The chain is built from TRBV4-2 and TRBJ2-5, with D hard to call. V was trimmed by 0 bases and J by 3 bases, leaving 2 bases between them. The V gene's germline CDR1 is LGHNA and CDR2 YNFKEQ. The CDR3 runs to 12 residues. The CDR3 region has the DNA TGTGCCAGCAGCCAAGATAAAGAGACCCAGTACTTC. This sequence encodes CASSQDKETQYF.

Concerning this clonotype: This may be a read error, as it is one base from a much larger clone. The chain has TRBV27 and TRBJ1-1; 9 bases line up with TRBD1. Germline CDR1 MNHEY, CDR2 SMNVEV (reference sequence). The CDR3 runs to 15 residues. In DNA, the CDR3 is TGTGTCAGCAGTCCGGGACAGGGCCGGAACACTGAAGCTTTCTTT. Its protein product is CVSSPGQGRNTEAFF.

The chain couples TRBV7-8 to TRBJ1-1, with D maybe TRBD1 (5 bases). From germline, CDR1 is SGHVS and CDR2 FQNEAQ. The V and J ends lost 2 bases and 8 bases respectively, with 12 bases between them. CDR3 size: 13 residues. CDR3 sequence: CASSLRWGREAFF. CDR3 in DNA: TGTGCCAGCAGCTTACGCTGGGGACGCGAAGCTTTCTTT. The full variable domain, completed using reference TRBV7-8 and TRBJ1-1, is GAGVSQSPRYKVAKRGQDVALRCDPISGHVSLFWYQQALGQGPEFLTYFQNEAQLDKSGLPSDRFFAERPEGSVSTLKIQRTQQEDSAVYLCASSLRWGREAFFGQGTRLTVV.

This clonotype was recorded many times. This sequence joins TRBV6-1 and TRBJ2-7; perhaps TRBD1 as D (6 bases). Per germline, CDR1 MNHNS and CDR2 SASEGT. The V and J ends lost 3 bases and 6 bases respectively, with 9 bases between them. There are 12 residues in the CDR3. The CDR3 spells CASSEDSAEQYF. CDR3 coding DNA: TGTGCCAGCAGTGAGGACAGCGCCGAGCAGTACTTC.

In nucleotides, the CDR3 is TGTGCCAGCAGTTTTCCGACGTTACCCTACCAGCCCCAGCATTTT. It yields the protein CASSFPTLPYQPQHF. The chain combines TRBV28 with TRBJ1-5; D ambiguous. The CDR3 spans 15 residues. The V end was cut by 3 bases, the J end by 7 bases, with 16 bases between. The V gene's germline CDR1 is MDHEN and CDR2 SYDVKM.

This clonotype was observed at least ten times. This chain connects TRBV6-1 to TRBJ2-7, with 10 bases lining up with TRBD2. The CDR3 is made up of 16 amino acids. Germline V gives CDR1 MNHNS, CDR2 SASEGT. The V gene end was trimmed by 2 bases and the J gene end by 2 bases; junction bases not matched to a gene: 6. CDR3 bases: TGTGCCAGCAGTGAACTAGCGGGAGCCCTCGCCTACGAGCAGTACTTC. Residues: CASSELAGALAYEQYF.

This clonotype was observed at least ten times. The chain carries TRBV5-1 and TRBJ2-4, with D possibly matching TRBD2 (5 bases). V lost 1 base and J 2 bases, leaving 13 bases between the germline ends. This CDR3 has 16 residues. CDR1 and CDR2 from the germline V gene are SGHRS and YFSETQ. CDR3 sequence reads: CASSLLSGNTKNIQYF. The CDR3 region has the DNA TGCGCCAGCAGCTTGTTATCCGGGAACACCAAAAACATTCAGTACTTC.

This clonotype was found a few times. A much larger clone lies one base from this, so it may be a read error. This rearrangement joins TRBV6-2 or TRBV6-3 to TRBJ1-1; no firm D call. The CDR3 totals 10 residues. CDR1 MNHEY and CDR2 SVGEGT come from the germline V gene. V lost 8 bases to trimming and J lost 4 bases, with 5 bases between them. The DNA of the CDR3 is TGTGCCAGCGGAAGCACTGAAGCTTTCTTT. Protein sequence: CASGSTEAFF.